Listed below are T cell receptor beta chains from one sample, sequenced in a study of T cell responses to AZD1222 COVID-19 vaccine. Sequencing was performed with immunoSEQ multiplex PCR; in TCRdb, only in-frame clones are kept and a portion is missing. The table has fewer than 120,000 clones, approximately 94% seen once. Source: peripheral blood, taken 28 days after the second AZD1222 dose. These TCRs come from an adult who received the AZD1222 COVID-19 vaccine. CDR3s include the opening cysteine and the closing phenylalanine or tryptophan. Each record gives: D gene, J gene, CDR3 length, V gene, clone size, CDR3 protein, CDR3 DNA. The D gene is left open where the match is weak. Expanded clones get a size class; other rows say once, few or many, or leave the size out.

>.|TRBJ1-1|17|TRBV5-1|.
CASSLGHVETENTEAFF
TGCGCCAGCAGCTTGGGACACGTAGAGACTGAAAACACTGAAGCTTTCTTT
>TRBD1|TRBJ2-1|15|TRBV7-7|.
CASSTGDSSYNEQFF
TGTGCCAGCAGCACAGGGGATAGCTCCTACAATGAGCAGTTCTTC
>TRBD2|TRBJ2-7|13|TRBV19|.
CASSVGLADEQYF
TGTGCCAGTAGTGTAGGACTAGCGGACGAGCAGTACTTC
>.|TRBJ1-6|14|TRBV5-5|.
CASSLGRVDSPLHF
TGTGCCAGCAGCTTAGGACGGGTAGATTCACCCCTCCACTTT
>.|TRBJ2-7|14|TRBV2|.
CASHPGPQPYEQYF
TGTGCCAGCCATCCGGGACCACAACCCTACGAGCAGTACTTC
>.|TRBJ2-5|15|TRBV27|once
CASSLFGAGGETQYF
TGTGCCAGCAGTTTATTTGGGGCAGGTGGGGAGACCCAGTACTTC
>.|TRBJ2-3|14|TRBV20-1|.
CSASIQRATDTQYF
TGCAGTGCTAGTATACAAAGGGCCACAGATACGCAGTATTTT
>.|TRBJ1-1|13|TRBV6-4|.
CASAGEGGTEAFF
TGTGCCAGCGCGGGTGAGGGAGGGACTGAAGCTTTCTTT
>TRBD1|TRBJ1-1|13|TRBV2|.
CASSETGDTEAFF
TGTGCCAGCAGTGAGACAGGGGACACTGAAGCTTTCTTT
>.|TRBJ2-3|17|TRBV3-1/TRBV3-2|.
CASSQDNPGSHTDTQYF
TGTGCCAGCAGCCAAGATAATCCAGGATCCCACACAGATACGCAGTATTTT
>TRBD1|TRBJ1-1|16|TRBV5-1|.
CASSPRGGTANTEAFF
TGCGCCAGCAGCCCCCGAGGCGGGACAGCGAACACTGAAGCTTTCTTT
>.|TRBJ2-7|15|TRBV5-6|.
CASSLTRENSYEQYF
TGTGCCAGCAGCTTGACTAGGGAAAACTCCTACGAGCAGTACTTC
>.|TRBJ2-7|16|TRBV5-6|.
CASSSYRTAVPYEQYF
TGTGCCAGCAGCTCATACCGGACAGCTGTCCCCTACGAGCAGTACTTC
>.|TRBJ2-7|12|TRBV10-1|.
CASPGEFYEQYF
TGCGCCAGCCCGGGGGAGTTCTACGAGCAGTACTTC
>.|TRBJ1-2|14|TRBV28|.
CASSFRGSTQGYTF
TGTGCCAGCAGTTTTAGGGGTTCTACCCAGGGCTACACCTTC
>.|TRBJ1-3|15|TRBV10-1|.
CASSEEISSGNTIYF
TGCGCCAGCAGTGAGGAAATAAGCTCTGGAAACACCATATATTTT
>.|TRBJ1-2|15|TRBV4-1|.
CASSQSDSTNYGYTF
TGCGCCAGCAGCCAATCAGATAGCACTAACTATGGCTACACCTTC
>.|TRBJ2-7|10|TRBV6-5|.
CASRDYEQYF
TGTGCCAGCAGAGACTACGAGCAGTACTTC
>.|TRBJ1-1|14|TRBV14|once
CASSHRQRRTEAFF
TGTGCCAGCAGCCACAGACAGAGGAGAACTGAAGCTTTCTTT
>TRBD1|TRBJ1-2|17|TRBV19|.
CASTPRGDRGHLYGYTF
TGTGCCAGTACCCCTAGAGGGGACAGGGGCCACCTGTATGGCTACACCTTC
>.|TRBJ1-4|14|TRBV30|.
CAWSVWGFGEKLFF
TGTGCCTGGAGTGTTTGGGGATTCGGGGAAAAACTGTTTTTT
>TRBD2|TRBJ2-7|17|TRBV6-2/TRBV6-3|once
CASSGPGLAGASYEQYF
TGTGCCAGCAGTGGACCGGGACTAGCGGGAGCCTCCTACGAGCAGTACTTC
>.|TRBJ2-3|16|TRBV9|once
CASSVGGGVGTDTQYF
TGTGCCAGCAGCGTAGGTGGCGGGGTGGGCACAGATACGCAGTATTTT
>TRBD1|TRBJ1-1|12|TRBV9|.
CASSGIDRGAFF
TGTGCCAGCAGCGGGATCGACAGGGGAGCTTTCTTT
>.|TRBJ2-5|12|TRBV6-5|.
CASISLQETQYF
TGTGCCAGCATCAGCCTCCAAGAGACCCAGTACTTC
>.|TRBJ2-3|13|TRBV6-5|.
CASTSKLTDTQYF
TGTGCCAGCACCTCCAAGCTAACAGATACGCAGTATTTT
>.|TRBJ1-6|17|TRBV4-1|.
CASSPSLGQQTNSPLHF
TGCGCCAGCAGCCCAAGCCTTGGACAACAGACCAATTCACCCCTCCACTTT
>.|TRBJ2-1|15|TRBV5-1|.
CASSLTATRSHEQFF
TGCGCCAGCAGCTTGACCGCGACTAGATCCCATGAGCAGTTCTTC
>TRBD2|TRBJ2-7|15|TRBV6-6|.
CASSLAGIGTKEQYF
TGTGCCAGCAGTTTAGCGGGGATCGGGACTAAAGAGCAGTACTTC
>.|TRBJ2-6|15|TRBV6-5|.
CASTQQGSGANVLTF
TGTGCCAGCACTCAACAGGGCTCTGGGGCCAACGTCCTGACTTTC
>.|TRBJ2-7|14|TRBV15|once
CATSREWGTYEQYF
TGTGCCACCAGCAGAGAGTGGGGGACCTACGAGCAGTACTTC
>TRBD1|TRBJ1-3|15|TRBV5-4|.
CASRSGTASGNTIYF
TGTGCCAGCAGATCCGGGACAGCCTCTGGAAACACCATATATTTT
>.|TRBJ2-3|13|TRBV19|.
CASREASTDTQYF
TGTGCCAGTAGGGAGGCTAGCACAGATACGCAGTATTTT
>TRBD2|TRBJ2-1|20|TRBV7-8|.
CASSLAKGLAGLSSYNEQFF
TGTGCCAGCAGCTTAGCGAAGGGACTAGCGGGCTTATCTTCATACAATGAGCAGTTCTTC
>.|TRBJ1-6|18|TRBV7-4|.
CASSLEGRVSRNNSPLHF
TGTGCCAGCAGCTTAGAAGGGAGGGTTTCCAGGAATAATTCACCCCTCCACTTT
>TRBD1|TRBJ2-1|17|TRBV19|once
CASSTYRGQGAKDEQFF
TGTGCCAGTAGTACATACAGGGGGCAAGGAGCAAAGGATGAGCAGTTCTTC
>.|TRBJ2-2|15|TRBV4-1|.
CASSQVLWGSGELFF
TGCGCCAGCAGCCAGGTCCTTTGGGGGTCCGGGGAGCTGTTTTTT
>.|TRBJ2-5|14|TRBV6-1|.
CASSEQRGWETQYF
TGTGCCAGCAGTGAACAGAGGGGGTGGGAGACCCAGTACTTC
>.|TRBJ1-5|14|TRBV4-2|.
CASSQDQRNQPQHF
TGTGCCAGCAGCCAAGATCAACGGAATCAGCCCCAGCATTTT
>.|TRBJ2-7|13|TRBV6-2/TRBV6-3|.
CASSYFRPYEQYF
TGTGCCAGCAGTTACTTTCGGCCCTACGAGCAGTACTTC
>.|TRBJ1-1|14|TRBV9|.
CASSVEVFNTEAFF
TGTGCCAGCAGCGTAGAGGTGTTTAACACTGAAGCTTTCTTT
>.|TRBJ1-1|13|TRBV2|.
CASSDGRNTEAFF
TGTGCCAGCAGTGACGGGAGAAACACTGAAGCTTTCTTT
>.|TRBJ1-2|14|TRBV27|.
CASSWSPTGYGYTF
TGTGCCAGCAGTTGGAGCCCGACAGGCTATGGCTACACCTTC
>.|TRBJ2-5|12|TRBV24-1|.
CATSDLGGTQYF
TGTGCCACCAGTGATTTAGGGGGGACCCAGTACTTC
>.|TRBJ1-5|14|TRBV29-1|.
CSVVIDRSNQPQHF
TGCAGCGTTGTTATCGACAGGAGCAATCAGCCCCAGCATTTT
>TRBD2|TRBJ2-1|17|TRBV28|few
CASSLWELAGGPGEQFF
TGTGCCAGCAGTTTATGGGAACTAGCGGGAGGGCCTGGTGAGCAGTTCTTC
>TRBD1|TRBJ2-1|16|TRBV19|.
CASSMGGDRVYYEQFF
TGTGCCAGTAGTATGGGTGGGGACAGGGTTTATTATGAGCAGTTCTTC
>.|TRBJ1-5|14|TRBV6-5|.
CASRFRTGNQPQHF
TGTGCCAGCAGATTCCGGACAGGCAATCAGCCCCAGCATTTT
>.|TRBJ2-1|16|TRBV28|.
CASSLRGTLTYNEQFF
TGTGCCAGCAGCCTTCGGGGGACTTTAACATACAATGAGCAGTTCTTC
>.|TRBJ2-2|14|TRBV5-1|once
CASSFSYDTGELFF
TGCGCCAGCAGCTTCAGTTACGACACCGGGGAGCTGTTTTTT
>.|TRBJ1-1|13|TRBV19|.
CASRIGVNTEAFF
TGTGCCAGTAGAATTGGAGTTAACACTGAAGCTTTCTTT
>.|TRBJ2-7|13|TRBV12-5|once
CASGLVKAGEQYF
TGTGCTAGTGGTTTGGTAAAGGCGGGAGAGCAGTACTTC
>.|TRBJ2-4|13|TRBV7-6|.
CASSTPGTDIQYF
TGTGCCAGCAGTACGCCTGGTACCGACATTCAGTACTTC
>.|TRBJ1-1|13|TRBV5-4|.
CASSLTLNTEAFF
TGTGCCAGCAGCTTGACCCTGAACACTGAAGCTTTCTTT
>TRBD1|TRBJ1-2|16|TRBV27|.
CASSFLLTGGPGGYTF
TGTGCCAGCAGTTTCCTCCTTACAGGGGGCCCAGGTGGCTACACCTTC
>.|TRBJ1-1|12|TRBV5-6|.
CASSSIAHEAFF
TGTGCCAGCAGCTCCATCGCTCATGAAGCTTTCTTT
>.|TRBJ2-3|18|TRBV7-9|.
CASSLSGLGGGTTDTQYF
TGTGCCAGCAGCTTATCCGGTTTGGGAGGGGGGACGACAGATACGCAGTATTTT